One T cell receptor beta chain is described in this entry. Together with a sample-barcoded 5' primer, a J-beta primer mix was included in a second PCR lasting roughly 6 to 12 cycles. TCRdb re-called the 5' RACE reads with MiXCR, one entry per CDR3 protein. The sample lists approximately 800,000 distinct CDR3 sequences, 53% occurring once. This record belongs to a study of blood T cells in healthy people across ages. Germline values: CDR1 SGDLS, CDR2 YYNGEE. This CDR3 region has 17 residues. Trimming cost V 0 bases and J 8 bases; bases outside gene matches: 11. The V call is TRBV9, the J call TRBJ2-1; TRBD2 aligns across 10 bases. The clonotype was recovered from a man aged 80 or over in good health. The material sequenced was blood. Here the CDR3 reads CASSVGPSGSQTHEQFF. CDR3 DNA: TGTGCCAGCAGCGTAGGGCCTAGCGGGAGTCAAACCCATGAGCAGTTCTTC.